What follows is one TCR beta chain and its context. What it binds is not known. Time point given: new active TB diagnosis, blood taken before or within 7 days of starting treatment. Positive smear microscopy and/or M. tuberculosis culture confirmed active disease. The data were produced by immunoSEQ multiplex PCR, yet TCRdb's version contains in-frame clones alone and is incomplete. The table records approximately 53,000 clones, more than 90% of them present only once. This entry is derived from a study of T cells in tuberculosis. Study-wide results and limits: Smaller distances to GMM-specific TCRs suggested their expansion in active tuberculosis. Shorter CDR3-alpha in active tuberculosis partly drove smaller distances.

V dropped 3 bases and J dropped 2; count of bases not matched to a gene: 0. Germline lookup yields CDR1 PRHDT and CDR2 FYEKMQ (reference sequence). The CDR3 spans 14 residues. The material sequenced was PBMCs, taken at tuberculosis diagnosis. The receptor was derived from an adult with tuberculosis. The chain joins TRBV13 to TRBJ2-1; 8 positions agree with TRBD1. CDR3 nucleotides: TGTGCCAGCAGCTTGACAGGGGCCTACAATGAGCAGTTCTTC. It codes for CASSLTGAYNEQFF.